This paragraph reports one TCR beta chain. The antigen remains unidentified. PCR employed 60 Vbeta and 13 Jbeta primers. This table comes from immunoSEQ multiplex PCR, and its TCRdb copy is limited to in-frame clones, with some not included. The sample data list over 100,000 clones. The data were taken from a study of cytomegalovirus exposure and HLA in healthy donors. The study's findings and limits: A later analysis reportedly found fewer N-insertions in an Asian-associated ancestry cluster than the roughly 670-donor mean. Specific recognition of CMV antigens was confirmed in vitro for three chains (all CMV-associated).

The CDR3 consists of 13 residues. Germline CDR1 is MNHNY and CDR2 is SVGAGI (reference sequence). Losses at the gene ends were 5 bases for V and 6 bases for J; bases not matched to a gene: 5. This clonotype was sampled from a man in his thirties or forties in good health and CMV-seronegative. The chain uses TRBV6-6 and TRBJ1-2, with TRBD1 identical over 8 bases. Sequencing was performed on PBMCs. DNA of the CDR3: TGTGCCAGCAGTACCCGGACAGGGAATGGCTACACCTTC. Translated: CASSTRTGNGYTF.